Sequencing of this TCR beta chain was carried out in a study of cytomegalovirus exposure and HLA in healthy donors. Study background: Falling in the Caucasian-associated ancestry cluster were 65% to 90% of 350 to 400 genotyped donors.

The germline CDR1 and CDR2 sequences are LNHDA and SQIVND (reference sequence). The CDR3 contains 17 residues. The V gene lost 7 bases and the J gene lost 7 bases, with 25 bases spanning the gap. The PCR employed 60 Vbeta primers together with 13 Jbeta primers. TCRdb's copy holds only in-frame clones and misses some; the assay was immunoSEQ multiplex PCR. The profile shows 55,000 to 80,000 clones, 60% to 75% of them singletons. About this clone: The antigen is not known.

Healthy bone marrow donors made up the donors. The donors, nominally healthy at sampling, likely had unrecorded immune exposures. Whole-study findings and limits: Roughly even sequencing depth across donors was the assumption behind the presence/absence analyses.

This receptor was obtained from a man aged 35-49 years in good health and CMV-seropositive. Sequenced material: PBMCs. This chain joins TRBV19 and TRBJ2-2, with D perhaps TRBD1 (5 bases). Here the CDR3 reads CASTSRGLHQANGELFF. Here the CDR3 DNA reads TGTGCCAGTACAAGTAGGGGTCTTCATCAGGCTAACGGGGAGCTGTTTTTT.